A selection of T cell receptor beta chains follows, all from one sample in a study of cytomegalovirus exposure and HLA in healthy donors. Clones were sequenced by immunoSEQ multiplex PCR, and TCRdb holds only the in-frame ones, with some missing. The profile shows approximately 100,000 clones, around 76% of them singletons. The sequenced sample consisted of PBMCs. These receptor sequences come from a woman aged 18-29 years in good health and CMV-seropositive. The CDR3 runs from the conserved cysteine through the conserved F or W. The D gene is left open where the match is weak. Clone size is stated in some rows and not others, as once, few, many or a class when expanded.

v_gene	abundance	d_gene	j_gene	CDR3nt	CDR3aa
TRBV10-2	NA	TRBD2	TRBJ2-1	TGCGCCAGCAGTGGGACTAGCGGGGGGGCCGTGGATTACAATGAGCAGTTCTTC	CASSGTSGGAVDYNEQFF
TRBV27	once	NA	TRBJ2-5	TGTGCCAGCAGTTTAAAGGGGAGGGAGACCCAGTACTTC	CASSLKGRETQYF
TRBV25-1	NA	NA	TRBJ2-5	TGTGCCAGCAGTGATCCCGGGACATGGGAAGAGACCCAGTACTTC	CASSDPGTWEETQYF
TRBV2	NA	NA	TRBJ1-1	TGTGCCAGTTACGAGAGAGGGGAGGGGAACACTGAAGCTTTCTTT	CASYERGEGNTEAFF
TRBV6-5	few	NA	TRBJ1-2	TGTGCCAGCAGATCCGAAGCTTTTACTAACTATGGCTACACCTTC	CASRSEAFTNYGYTF
TRBV27	NA	TRBD1	TRBJ1-1	TGTGCCAGCAGTCTTCCGGGACAGGGTAAAACTGAAGCTTTCTTT	CASSLPGQGKTEAFF
TRBV30	NA	NA	TRBJ2-7	TGTGCCTGGAACCCATGGCAAAGTGCGGGGCGCGCCCCGGGTTACTTCGACGAGCAGTACTTC	CAWNPWQSAGRAPGYFDEQYF
TRBV9	NA	NA	TRBJ1-6	TGTGCCAGCAGCGGGCCCCAGTCAGCGCCCCTCCACTTT	CASSGPQSAPLHF
TRBV30	NA	TRBD1	TRBJ1-6	TGTGCCTGGAGTACGAACAGGGGTGTGGTGAATTCACCCCTCCACTTT	CAWSTNRGVVNSPLHF
TRBV2	once	TRBD2	TRBJ2-3	TGTGCCAGCAGCGCCGGACTAGACTACACAGATACGCAGTATTTT	CASSAGLDYTDTQYF
TRBV9	NA	TRBD2	TRBJ2-5	TGTGCCAGCAGCCCTGGACTAGCGGTGTCGGAGACCCAGTACTTC	CASSPGLAVSETQYF
TRBV7-3	few	NA	TRBJ2-1	TGTGCCAGCAGCTTAACCGAGGGCTACAATGAGCAGTTCTTC	CASSLTEGYNEQFF
TRBV2	NA	NA	TRBJ2-1	TGTGCCAGCAGTGAGCCGAGCTCCTACAATGAGCAGTTCTTC	CASSEPSSYNEQFF
TRBV2	NA	TRBD2	TRBJ2-1	TGTGCCAGCAGGCCACTAGCGGGGTGGGGCAATGAGCAGTTCTTC	CASRPLAGWGNEQFF
TRBV4-2	NA	NA	TRBJ1-1	TGTGCCAGCAGCCCACTGCGAATGGACACTGAAGCTTTCTTT	CASSPLRMDTEAFF
TRBV19	NA	TRBD1	TRBJ1-5	TGTGCCAGTAGTATAGAGCGGACAGGGCATCAGCCCCAGCATTTT	CASSIERTGHQPQHF
TRBV29-1	once	TRBD1	TRBJ1-5	TGCAGCGCTTTACCGACAGGGGGCAATCAGCCCCAGCATTTT	CSALPTGGNQPQHF
TRBV6-5	once	TRBD2	TRBJ2-1	TGTGCCAGCACTGACGGGGGGGCTACCTACAATGAGCAGTTCTTC	CASTDGGATYNEQFF
TRBV29-1	NA	NA	TRBJ1-1	TGCAGCGTTGATCGGCCCGGGGGTGCTGAAGCTTTCTTT	CSVDRPGGAEAFF
TRBV4-1	once	NA	TRBJ1-4	TGCGCCAGCAGCCGGAGAGGGACTAATGAAAAACTGTTTTTT	CASSRRGTNEKLFF
TRBV29-1	NA	TRBD1	TRBJ1-1	TGCAGCATAAACAGGGGGCCGGTGGCTTTCTTT	CSINRGPVAFF
TRBV10-3	NA	NA	TRBJ1-2	TGTGCCATCAGTGAGTCGGGGGGTAACTATGGCTACACCTTC	CAISESGGNYGYTF
TRBV16	NA	NA	TRBJ1-1	TGTGCCAGCAGCATTACAGGGTACACTGAAGCTTTCTTT	CASSITGYTEAFF
TRBV5-1	once	NA	TRBJ1-2	TGCGCCAGCAGCTTGGGGACAGATAACTATGGCTACACCTTC	CASSLGTDNYGYTF
TRBV10-3	NA	TRBD1	TRBJ1-5	TGTGCCATCAGAGGGACAGGGGGCCTTCAGCCCCAGCATTTT	CAIRGTGGLQPQHF
TRBV7-9	NA	NA	TRBJ1-1	TGTGCCAGCAGCTTTATTGGCCAGGGCTACGTGAACACTGAAGCTTTCTTT	CASSFIGQGYVNTEAFF
TRBV28	NA	NA	TRBJ2-3	TGTGCCAGCAGTTTATGGGCGGGTAGGGGCACAGATACGCAGTATTTT	CASSLWAGRGTDTQYF
TRBV4-1	NA	NA	TRBJ2-7	TGCGCCAGCAGTACCAGGGGCCGATCCGAGCAGTACTTC	CASSTRGRSEQYF
TRBV6-1	NA	NA	TRBJ2-1	TGTGCCAGCAGTGAACTTCAAACATACAATGAGCAGTTCTTC	CASSELQTYNEQFF
TRBV7-8	NA	TRBD2	TRBJ2-1	TGTGCCAGCAGCGGGACTAGCGGGAGGGCCTCACCCAATGAGCAGTTCTTC	CASSGTSGRASPNEQFF
TRBV29-1	NA	TRBD1	TRBJ1-4	TGCAGCGTTGCGACAGGGACGGGTGAAAAACTGTTTTTT	CSVATGTGEKLFF
TRBV6-1	few	TRBD1	TRBJ1-6	TGTGCCAGCAGTGCCAAACCCGGGACAGGGTACTCACCCCTCCACTTT	CASSAKPGTGYSPLHF
TRBV10-3	once	TRBD2	TRBJ2-3	TGTGCCATCACCCGGGGGGGCCTTACAGATACGCAGTATTTT	CAITRGGLTDTQYF
TRBV19	NA	NA	TRBJ2-7	TGTGCCAGTAGTCTGTCCGGGACAACATACGAGCAGTACTTC	CASSLSGTTYEQYF
TRBV11-2	NA	NA	TRBJ1-2	TGTGCCAGCAGCTTAGGGCAGAACTATGGCTACACCTTC	CASSLGQNYGYTF
TRBV6-1	NA	NA	TRBJ2-3	TGTGCCAGCAGTGAATGGGGGGGCGGCACAGATACGCAGTATTTT	CASSEWGGGTDTQYF
TRBV11-2	NA	NA	TRBJ2-2	TGTGCCAGCAGCTTGGGGCCTACCACCGGGGAGCTGTTTTTT	CASSLGPTTGELFF
TRBV7-8	NA	TRBD1	TRBJ1-1	TGTGCCAGCAGCTTAGTCGGACAGGCCATAATAACCCAAAAACCCACTGAAGCTTTCTTT	CASSLVGQAIITQKPTEAFF
TRBV7-6	once	TRBD2	TRBJ2-3	TGTGCCAGCAGCCCGACCCCAAGGACTAGCGGGAACACAGATACGCAGTATTTT	CASSPTPRTSGNTDTQYF
TRBV6-5	once	NA	TRBJ1-2	TGTGCCAGCAGTTACTCGCCCCGAGGGAATTTCTATGGCTACACCTTC	CASSYSPRGNFYGYTF
TRBV27	NA	NA	TRBJ2-7	TGTGCCAGCAGTCTCCAGGGTAGCGAGCAGTACTTC	CASSLQGSEQYF
TRBV5-1	NA	TRBD1	TRBJ2-1	TGCGCCAGCAGCTTCACAGGGGTTACCTACAATGAGCAGTTCTTC	CASSFTGVTYNEQFF
TRBV19	NA	NA	TRBJ2-3	TGTGCCAGTAGAGGAGGGGCGTCAGATACGCAGTATTTT	CASRGGASDTQYF
TRBV7-9	NA	TRBD2	TRBJ2-3	TGTGCCAGCAGCCCGGCGGGACTAGCGGGAGAGGGTACGCAGTATTTT	CASSPAGLAGEGTQYF
TRBV18	NA	NA	TRBJ1-4	TGTGCCAGCTCTCAGTCTCGAGGAGAAAAACTGTTTTTT	CASSQSRGEKLFF
TRBV5-6	NA	NA	TRBJ2-7	TGTGCCAGCAGCTCCTCTGGCGGACATCCTTACGAGCAGTACTTC	CASSSSGGHPYEQYF
TRBV10-3	NA	TRBD1	TRBJ1-2	TGTGCCATCAGTGCTGCAGGGGGCAGCTATGGCTACACCTTC	CAISAAGGSYGYTF
TRBV29-1	NA	TRBD1	TRBJ2-7	TGCAGCGTAGGACAGGGGGCCTACGAGCAGTACTTC	CSVGQGAYEQYF
TRBV7-9	NA	TRBD2	TRBJ2-3	TGTGCCAGCAGCCCCCGGACTAGCGGGGGGGATACGCAGTATTTT	CASSPRTSGGDTQYF
TRBV7-7	NA	TRBD2	TRBJ2-6	TGTGCTAGCAGCCCGGGGGGCTCTGGGGCCAACGTCCTGACTTTC	CASSPGGSGANVLTF
TRBV6-5	NA	NA	TRBJ1-3	TGTGCCAGCAGCCGCCGGGGACATGGAAACACCATATATTTT	CASSRRGHGNTIYF